Listed here is a single T cell receptor beta chain. Antigen: not known. This specimen belongs to a study of graft-versus-host responses after intestinal transplantation. Study information: Uniformly, recipients were administered anti-thymocyte globulin induction with subsequent tacrolimus and steroids for approximately three years.

Produced via immunoSEQ multiplex PCR; TCRdb's table is partial and in-frame only. The repertoire holds about 99,000 clones, 93% seen once, with 1.2% in the top ten. V was trimmed by 2 bases and J by 6 bases, leaving 17 bases between them. CDR1 MNHEY and CDR2 SMNVEV come from the germline V gene (reference sequence). The CDR3 extends over 16 amino acids. Sequenced material: unstimulated CD8+ T cells sorted from spleen or lymph node cells, taken before intestinal transplant. This sequence originates from a human donor who received an intestinal transplant. This chain connects TRBV27 to TRBJ2-1; D possibly uses TRBD1 or TRBD2 (6 bases each). This chain's CDR3 is CASSLGGARGSNEQFF. DNA of the CDR3: TGTGCCAGCAGTTTAGGGGGCGCCCGGGGGAGCAATGAGCAGTTCTTC.